This T cell receptor (beta chain) was identified during a study of CXCR3-negative and CXCR3-positive naive CD8 T cells (dated by TCRdb to the late 2010s). A note on the overall study: In total, 110 million to 150 million TRB reads were obtained, corresponding to roughly 1.5 +/- 0.3 million reads per library. Diversity and physicochemical repertoire analyses covered some eleven donors pooled from two independent experiments. Naive subsets from about 5 donors and memory cells from 3 donors were included in the TRBV-TRBJ cluster analysis.

For each CD8+ T cell subset, flow sorting was done in triplicate, and 310,000 or so cells per subset went directly into RLT lysis buffer. Naive CD8+ T cells were defined stringently as CD45RO-CCR7+CD27+CD95- to exclude memory contaminants. Peripheral blood mononuclear cells were isolated from buffy coats using standard density gradient centrifugation. A FACSAria III was used to flow-sort naive CXCR3-negative and CXCR3-positive CD8+ T cells. Total RNA was extracted from sorted cells with an RNeasy Mini Kit. Sequencing relied on a NextSeq 550. The Human TCR Profiling Kit (MiLaboratory) was used to make UMI-labeled 5' RACE TRB cDNA libraries. cDNA synthesis used the entire amount of extracted RNA, and PCR amplification then used the entire amount of cDNA produced. Libraries were prepared in parallel using an identical number of PCR cycles. Processing in the source paper ran as follows. With a requirement of at least two reads per UMI, MIGEC and MiXCR extracted about 56,000 +/- 9,600 unique UMI-labeled TRB cDNA molecules per library. Each library averaged about 40,000 +/- 10,000 functional in-frame TRB CDR3 nucleotide clonotypes without stop codons. Diversity metrics, including normalized Shannon-Wiener and Chao1, were computed in VDJtools after downsampling to 5000 UMI-labeled TRB molecules per sample. Clonotype-size-weighted physicochemical properties of the central five CDR3 residues (interaction energy, strength, volume and Kidera factor 4) were computed in VDJtools. TCRdb reanalyzed the reads, keeping one entry per CDR3 protein sequence and omitting DNA. TCRdb, rather than the study authors, made the V and J calls. This sample's table has entries for 110,000 or so distinct CDR3 sequences. The top ten hold just over 0.35% of the sample.

What the research found in general, with its limitations: Freshly isolated PBMCs were used for most assays because CXCR3 expression went down partially after cryopreservation. TRBV-TRBJ usage was similar between naive CXCR3-negative and CXCR3-positive cells from the same donor, while memory cells showed distinct patterns. Repertoire diversity was comparably high in both naive subsets but much lower in memory CD8+ T cells. Compared with CXCR3-negative naive cells, CXCR3-positive naive cells had TRB CDR3s with higher hydrophobicity (lower Kidera factor 4), lower energy, and higher strength and volume indices. Surface CD5, linked to self-reactivity in mice, was comparable between naive subsets; TCR interaction strength was therefore also inferred from TRB CDR3 physicochemical properties.

In regard to this clonotype: The antigen it binds to is not known.

Reading the germline V gene gives CDR1 LGHNA and CDR2 YNFKEQ. The CDR3 spans 16 residues, from the cysteine through the phenylalanine. Nucleotide data are not available. Sequencing was carried out using naive CXCR3+ CD8+ T cells from blood. The cell subset or site label on this specimen signifies: CD45RO-CCR7+CD27+CD95- naive CD8+ T cells expressing CXCR3 (TNR3+). The sequence links TRBV4-2 to TRBJ2-5; TCRdb's D gene call, TRBD2, goes unchecked for lack of DNA. The receptor was isolated from a human donor in good health. Some clones in this sample may be carry-over from other donors' samples. The CDR3 region has the sequence CASSLGLAGGKETQYF.